This T cell receptor (beta chain) emerged from a study of blood T cell repertoires in COVID-19. Across the whole study: Italy, Spain and the United States were the sources of the convalescent and acute COVID-19 samples.

Germline V gene sequence: CDR1 MNHNS, CDR2 SASEGT. The length of the CDR3 is 16 residues. The V gene lost 3 bases and the J gene lost 2 bases, with 11 bases spanning the gap. How the authors handled the data: Counts of nucleated cells, estimated from reference gene primer amplification, were obtained. TCRdb's copy holds only in-frame clones and misses some; the assay was immunoSEQ multiplex PCR. The V and J calls and clone size come from that table; D and trimming were worked out from the DNA. The profile covers over 350,000 clones, with roughly 90% appearing a single time and more than 0.85% taken by the ten largest. Self-reported history from a screening survey and questionnaire set each donor's cohort.

The genes are TRBV6-1 and TRBJ2-6; D may be TRBD2 (6 bases). Sequencing was done on a sample of PBMCs or T cells enriched from blood (not recorded which). This clonotype originated in a young woman with acute COVID-19. The chain's CDR3 is CASSDEAGTGANVLTF. DNA for the CDR3: TGTGCCAGCAGTGACGAGGCGGGGACTGGGGCCAACGTCCTGACTTTC.